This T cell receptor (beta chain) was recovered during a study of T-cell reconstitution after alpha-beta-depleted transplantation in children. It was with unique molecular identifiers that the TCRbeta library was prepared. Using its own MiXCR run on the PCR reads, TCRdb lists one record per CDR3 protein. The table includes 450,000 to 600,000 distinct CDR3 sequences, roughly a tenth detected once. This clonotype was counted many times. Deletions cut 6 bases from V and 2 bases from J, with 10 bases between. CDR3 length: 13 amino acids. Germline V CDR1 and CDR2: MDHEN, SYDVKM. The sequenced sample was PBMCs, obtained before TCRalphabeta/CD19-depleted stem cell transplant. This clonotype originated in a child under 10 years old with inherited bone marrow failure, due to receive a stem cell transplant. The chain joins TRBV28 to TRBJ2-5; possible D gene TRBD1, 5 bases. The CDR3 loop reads CASRVRAQETQYF. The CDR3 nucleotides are TGTGCCAGCAGAGTCAGGGCGCAAGAGACCCAGTACTTC.